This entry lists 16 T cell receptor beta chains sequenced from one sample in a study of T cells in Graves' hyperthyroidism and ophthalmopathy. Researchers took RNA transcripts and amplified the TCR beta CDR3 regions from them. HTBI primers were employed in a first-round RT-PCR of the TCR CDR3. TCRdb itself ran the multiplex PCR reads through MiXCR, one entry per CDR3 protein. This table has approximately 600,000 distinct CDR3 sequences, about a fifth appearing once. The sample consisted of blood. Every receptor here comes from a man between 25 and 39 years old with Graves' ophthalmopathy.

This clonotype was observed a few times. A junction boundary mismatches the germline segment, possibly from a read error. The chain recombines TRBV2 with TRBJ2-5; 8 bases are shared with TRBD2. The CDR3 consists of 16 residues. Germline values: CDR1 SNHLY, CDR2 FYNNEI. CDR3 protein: CASSVIAGRYQKTQYF. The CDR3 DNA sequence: TGTGCCAGCAGCGTTATAGCGGGACGATACCAAAAGACCCAGTACTTC.

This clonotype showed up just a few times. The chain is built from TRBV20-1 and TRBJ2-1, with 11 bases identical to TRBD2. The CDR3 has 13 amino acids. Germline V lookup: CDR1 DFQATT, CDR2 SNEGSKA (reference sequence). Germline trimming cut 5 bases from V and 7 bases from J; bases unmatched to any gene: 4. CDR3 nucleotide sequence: TGCAGTGCTCTCAGGACTAGCGGGAATGAGCAGTTCTTC. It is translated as CSALRTSGNEQFF.

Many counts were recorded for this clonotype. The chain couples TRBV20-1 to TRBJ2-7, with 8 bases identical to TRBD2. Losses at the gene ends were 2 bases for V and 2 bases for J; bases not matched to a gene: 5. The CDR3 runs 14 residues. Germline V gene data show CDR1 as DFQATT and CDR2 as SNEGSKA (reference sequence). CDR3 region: CSARPGLVAYEQYF. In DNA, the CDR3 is TGCAGTGCTAGACCGGGACTAGTGGCCTACGAGCAGTACTTC.

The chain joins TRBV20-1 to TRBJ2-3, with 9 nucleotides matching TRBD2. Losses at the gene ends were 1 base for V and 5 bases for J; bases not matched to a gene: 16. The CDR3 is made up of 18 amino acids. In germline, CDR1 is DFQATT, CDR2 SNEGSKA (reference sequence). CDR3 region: CSARVAGERGPSEDTQYF. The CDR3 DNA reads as TGCAGTGCTAGAGTAGCGGGAGAGAGGGGACCTTCGGAAGATACGCAGTATTTT.

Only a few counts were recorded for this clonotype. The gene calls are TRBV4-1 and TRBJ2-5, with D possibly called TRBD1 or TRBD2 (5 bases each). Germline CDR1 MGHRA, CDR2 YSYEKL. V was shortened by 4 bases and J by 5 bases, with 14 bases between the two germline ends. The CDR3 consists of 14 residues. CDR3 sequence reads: CASSPVPGPETQYF. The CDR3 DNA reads TGCGCCAGCAGCCCGGTCCCGGGGCCGGAGACCCAGTACTTC.

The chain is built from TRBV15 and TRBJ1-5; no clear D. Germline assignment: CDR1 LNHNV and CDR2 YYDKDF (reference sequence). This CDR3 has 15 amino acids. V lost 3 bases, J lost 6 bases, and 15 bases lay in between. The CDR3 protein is CATSSRNQIGQPQHF. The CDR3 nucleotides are TGTGCCACCAGCAGCCGGAACCAAATAGGTCAGCCCCAGCATTTT.

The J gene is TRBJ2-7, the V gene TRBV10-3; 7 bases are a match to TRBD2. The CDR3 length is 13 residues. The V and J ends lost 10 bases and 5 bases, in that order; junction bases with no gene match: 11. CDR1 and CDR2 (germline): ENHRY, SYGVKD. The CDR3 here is CANPGLVFDEQYF. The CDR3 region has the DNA TGTGCCAACCCCGGACTAGTCTTCGACGAGCAGTACTTC.

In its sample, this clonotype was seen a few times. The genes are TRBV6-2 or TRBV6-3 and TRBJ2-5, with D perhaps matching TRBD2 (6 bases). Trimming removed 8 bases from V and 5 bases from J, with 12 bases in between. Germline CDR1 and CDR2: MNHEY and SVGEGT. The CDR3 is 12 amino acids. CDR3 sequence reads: CASRSGLETQYF. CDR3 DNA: TGTGCCAGCCGAAGCGGGTTGGAGACCCAGTACTTC.

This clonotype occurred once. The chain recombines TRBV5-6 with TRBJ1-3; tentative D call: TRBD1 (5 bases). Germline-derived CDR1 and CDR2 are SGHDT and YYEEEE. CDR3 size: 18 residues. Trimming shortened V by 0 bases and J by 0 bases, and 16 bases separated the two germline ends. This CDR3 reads CASSLDALEDTSGNTIYF. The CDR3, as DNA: TGTGCCAGCAGCTTGGACGCCCTAGAGGACACCTCTGGAAACACCATATATTTT.

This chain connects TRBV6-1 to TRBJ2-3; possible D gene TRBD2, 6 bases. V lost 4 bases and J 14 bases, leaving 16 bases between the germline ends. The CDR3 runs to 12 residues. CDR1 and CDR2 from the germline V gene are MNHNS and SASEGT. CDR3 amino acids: CASSGVAERRYF. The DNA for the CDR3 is TGTGCCAGCAGTGGAGTAGCGGAACGTAGGTATTTT.

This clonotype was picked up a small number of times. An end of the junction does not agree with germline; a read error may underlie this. For the CDR3, the DNA is TGTGCCTGCAGCTTTCGGGGCAGGGGCGATACGCAGTATTTT. It is translated as CACSFRGRGDTQYF. The J gene is TRBJ2-3, the V gene TRBV7-8; the D gene is possibly TRBD1 (6 bases). Germline-derived CDR1 and CDR2 are SGHVS and FQNEAQ. The CDR3 contains 14 residues.

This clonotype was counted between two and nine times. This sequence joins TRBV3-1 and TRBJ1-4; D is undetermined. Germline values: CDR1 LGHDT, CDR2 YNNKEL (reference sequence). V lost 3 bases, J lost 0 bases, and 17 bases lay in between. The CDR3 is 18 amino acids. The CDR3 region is CASSQTYNMGSTNEKLFF. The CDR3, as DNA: TGTGCCAGCAGCCAGACGTATAACATGGGTTCAACTAATGAAAAACTGTTTTTT. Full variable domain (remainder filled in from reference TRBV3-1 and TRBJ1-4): DTAVSQTPKYLVTQMGNDKSIKCEQNLGHDTMYWYKQDSKKFLKIMFSYNNKELIINETVPNRFSPKSPDKAHLNLHINSLELGDSAVYFCASSQTYNMGSTNEKLFFGSGTQLSVL.

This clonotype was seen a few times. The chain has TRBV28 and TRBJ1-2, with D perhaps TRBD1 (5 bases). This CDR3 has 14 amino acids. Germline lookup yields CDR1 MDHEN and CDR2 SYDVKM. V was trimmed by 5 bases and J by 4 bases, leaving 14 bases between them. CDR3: CASSRPDSLYGYTF. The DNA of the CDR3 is TGTGCCAGCAGTCGCCCCGACAGCCTCTATGGCTACACCTTC.

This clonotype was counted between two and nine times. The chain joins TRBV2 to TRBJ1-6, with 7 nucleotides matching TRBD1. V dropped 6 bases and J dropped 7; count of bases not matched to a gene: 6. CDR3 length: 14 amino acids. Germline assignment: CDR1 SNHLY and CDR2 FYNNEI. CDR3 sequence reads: CASRGDRVNSPLHF. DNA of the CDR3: TGTGCCAGCAGGGGGGACAGAGTAAATTCACCCCTCCACTTT.

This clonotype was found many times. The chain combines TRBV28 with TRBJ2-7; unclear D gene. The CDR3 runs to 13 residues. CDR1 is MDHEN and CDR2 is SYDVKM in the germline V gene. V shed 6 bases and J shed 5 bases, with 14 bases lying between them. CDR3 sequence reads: CASRDRLSNEQYF. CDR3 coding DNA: TGTGCCAGCAGAGATCGATTGTCAAACGAGCAGTACTTC. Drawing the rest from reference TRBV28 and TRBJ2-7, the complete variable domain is DVKVTQSSRYLVKRTGEKVFLECVQDMDHENMFWYRQDPGLGLRLIYFSYDVKMKEKGDIPEGYSVSREKKERFSLILESASTNQTSMYLCASRDRLSNEQYFGPGTRLTVT.

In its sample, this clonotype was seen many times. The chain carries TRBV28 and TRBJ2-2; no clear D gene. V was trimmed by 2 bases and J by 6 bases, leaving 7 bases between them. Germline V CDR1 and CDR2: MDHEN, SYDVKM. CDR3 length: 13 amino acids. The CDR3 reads CASSLRVAGELFF. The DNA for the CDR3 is TGTGCCAGCAGTTTAAGGGTTGCCGGGGAGCTGTTTTTT.